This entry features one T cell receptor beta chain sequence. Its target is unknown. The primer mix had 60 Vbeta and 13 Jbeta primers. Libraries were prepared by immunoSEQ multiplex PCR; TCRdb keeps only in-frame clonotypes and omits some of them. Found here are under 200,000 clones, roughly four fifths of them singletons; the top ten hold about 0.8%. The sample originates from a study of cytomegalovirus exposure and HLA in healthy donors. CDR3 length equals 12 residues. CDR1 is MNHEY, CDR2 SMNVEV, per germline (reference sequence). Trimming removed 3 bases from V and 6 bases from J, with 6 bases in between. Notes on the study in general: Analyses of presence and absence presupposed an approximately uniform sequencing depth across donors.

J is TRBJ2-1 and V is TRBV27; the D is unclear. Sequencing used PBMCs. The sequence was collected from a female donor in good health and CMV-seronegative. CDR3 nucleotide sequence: TGTGCCAGCAGTTTCAACGGCAATGAGCAGTTCTTC. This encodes CASSFNGNEQFF.